This paragraph reports one TCR beta chain. Its antigen remains unknown. This sample is part of a study of T cells after posttransplantation cyclophosphamide. Study-wide points: Donor CD8+ memory clones often dominated recipient blood repertoires at later times. TRB clonality was highly associated with recipient CMV seropositivity and reactivation. TRB overlap between skin or GI tissue T cells and blood was limited.

Sequenced by immunoSEQ multiplex PCR; TCRdb stores in-frame clones only, minus some. The sample has about 1,700 clones, around 80% seen once. Germline V gives CDR1 LNHDA, CDR2 SQIVND (reference sequence). CDR3 size: 12 residues. V shed 9 bases and J shed 8 bases, with 16 bases lying between them. This clonotype originated in a woman aged 45-59 years in good health and a related stem cell transplant donor. V gene TRBV19 combines with J gene TRBJ1-2; D uncertain. The material sequenced was CD8+ T cells sorted from bone marrow. The DNA for the CDR3 is TGTGCCAGCACGTCAGGCGAAGAGGGCTACACCTTC. This translates into CASTSGEEGYTF.